Listed here are 4 T cell receptor beta chains from one sample, sequenced in a study of metastatic and nonmetastatic thyroid tumors. TCRdb reanalyzed the PCR reads via MiXCR. Here the sample spans 30,000 to 40,000 clones, roughly 19% being singletons. Thyroid surgery was performed in patients who had received no treatment beforehand. Sample: blood. All receptors come from a female donor with papillary thyroid cancer or a benign thyroid nodule (not recorded which). Some clones in this sample may be carry-over from other donors' samples.

Ten or more counts support this clone. The chain recombines TRBV5-1 with TRBJ1-1; 9 bases are shared with TRBD1. CDR3 length: 14 residues. Trimming cost V 4 bases and J 1 base; bases outside gene matches: 2. Germline CDR1 is SGHRS and CDR2 is YFSETQ. The CDR3 bases are TGCGCCAGCAGCCCGGGACAGGGGAACACTGAAGCTTTCTTT. It translates to CASSPGQGNTEAFF.

The V gene is TRBV5-6, the J gene TRBJ2-2, with 12 bases matching TRBD1. The CDR3 spans 17 residues. Germline-derived CDR1 and CDR2 are SGHDT and YYEEEE. Trimming took 0 bases from V and 7 from J; bases not matched to a gene: 7. CDR3 DNA: TGTGCCAGCAGCTTGGCCGGGACAGGGGGCACGGGCGGGGAGCTGTTTTTT. Protein product: CASSLAGTGGTGGELFF.

Many counts were recorded for this clone. CDR3 protein: CATSRDDWTEAFF. DNA of the CDR3: TGTGCCACCAGCAGAGACGACTGGACTGAAGCTTTCTTT. V and J are TRBV15 and TRBJ1-1, with D unclear. The CDR3 spans 13 residues. Trimming removed 0 bases from V and 5 bases from J, with 7 bases in between. CDR1 is LNHNV and CDR2 is YYDKDF in the germline V gene (reference sequence). The complete variable domain, with remaining parts taken from reference TRBV15 and TRBJ1-1, reads DAMVIQNPRYQVTQFGKPVTLSCSQTLNHNVMYWYQQKSSQAPKLLFHYYDKDFNNEADTPDNFQSRRPNTSFCFLDIRSPGLGDTAMYLCATSRDDWTEAFFGQGTRLTVV.

As concerns this clone: A read error may be the cause here, since a much bigger clone is one base away. J is TRBJ2-5 and V is TRBV18; D is perhaps TRBD1 or TRBD2 (5 bases each). The germline V gene has CDR1 KGHSH and CDR2 LQKENI. The CDR3 runs 14 residues. DNA of the CDR3: TGTGCCAGCTCACCAGCCGGGACCCCAGAGACCCAGCACTTC. Amino acid sequence: CASSPAGTPETQHF.